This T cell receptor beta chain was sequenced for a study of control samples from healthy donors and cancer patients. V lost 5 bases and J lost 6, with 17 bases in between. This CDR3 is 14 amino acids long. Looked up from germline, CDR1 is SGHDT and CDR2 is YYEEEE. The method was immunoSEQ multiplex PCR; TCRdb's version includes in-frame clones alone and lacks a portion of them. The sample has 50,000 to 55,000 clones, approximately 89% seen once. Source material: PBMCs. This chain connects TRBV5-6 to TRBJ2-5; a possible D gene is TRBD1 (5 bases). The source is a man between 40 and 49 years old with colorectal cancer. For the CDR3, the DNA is TGTGCCAGCAGGCAAAGCCAGGGTAGACAGACCCAGTACTTC. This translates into CASRQSQGRQTQYF. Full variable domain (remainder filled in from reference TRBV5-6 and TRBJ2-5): DAGVTQSPTHLIKTRGQQVTLRCSPKSGHDTVSWYQQALGQGPQFIFQYYEEEERQRGNFPDRFSGHQFPNYSSELNVNALLLGDSALYLCASRQSQGRQTQYFGPGTRLLVL.